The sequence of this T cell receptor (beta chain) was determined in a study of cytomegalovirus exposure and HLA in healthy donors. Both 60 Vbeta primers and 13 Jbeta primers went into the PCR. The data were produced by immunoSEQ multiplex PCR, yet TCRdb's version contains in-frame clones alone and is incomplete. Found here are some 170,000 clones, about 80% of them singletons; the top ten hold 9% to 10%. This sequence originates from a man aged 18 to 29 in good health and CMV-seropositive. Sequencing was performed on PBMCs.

The CDR3 DNA sequence: TGTGCTAGTGGTTATACCGACAGCTACTATGGCTACACCTTC. Protein product: CASGYTDSYYGYTF. This chain links TRBV12-5 with TRBJ1-2, with D possibly matching TRBD1 (5 bases). The CDR3 covers 14 residues. Germline V gene lookup returns CDR1 LGHNT and CDR2 FRNRAP. Trimming stripped 4 bases from V and 3 bases from J, with 12 bases between.